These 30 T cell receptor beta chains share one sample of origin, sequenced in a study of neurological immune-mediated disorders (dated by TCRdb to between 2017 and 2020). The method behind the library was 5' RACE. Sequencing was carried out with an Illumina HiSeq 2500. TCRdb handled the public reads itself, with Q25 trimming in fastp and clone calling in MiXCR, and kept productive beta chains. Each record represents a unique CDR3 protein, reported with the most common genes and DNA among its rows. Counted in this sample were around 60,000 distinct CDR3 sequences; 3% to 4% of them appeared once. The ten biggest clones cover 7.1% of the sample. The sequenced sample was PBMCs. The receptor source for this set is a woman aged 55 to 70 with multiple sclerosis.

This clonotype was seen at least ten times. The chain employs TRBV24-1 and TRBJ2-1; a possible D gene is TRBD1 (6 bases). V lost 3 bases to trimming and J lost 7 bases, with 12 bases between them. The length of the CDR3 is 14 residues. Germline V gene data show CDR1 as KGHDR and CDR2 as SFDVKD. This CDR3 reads CATSDQATGNEQFF. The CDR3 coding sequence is TGTGCCACCAGTGATCAAGCAACAGGGAATGAGCAGTTCTTC.

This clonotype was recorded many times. The CDR3 nucleotides are TGTGCCAGCAGGACCCAGAACCAAGAGACCCAGTACTTC. This codes for CASRTQNQETQYF. The rearrangement uses TRBV25-1 and TRBJ2-5; no firm D call. Trimming cost V 6 bases and J 0 bases, with 8 bases left between them. The CDR3 runs 13 residues. The germline V gene encodes CDR1 MGHDK and CDR2 SYGVNS.

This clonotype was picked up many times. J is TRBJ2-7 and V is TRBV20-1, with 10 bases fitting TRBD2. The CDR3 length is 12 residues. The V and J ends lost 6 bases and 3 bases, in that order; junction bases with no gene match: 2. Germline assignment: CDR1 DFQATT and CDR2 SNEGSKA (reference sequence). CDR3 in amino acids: CSAIAGGYEQYF. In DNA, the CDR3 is TGCAGTGCAATAGCGGGGGGCTACGAGCAGTACTTC.

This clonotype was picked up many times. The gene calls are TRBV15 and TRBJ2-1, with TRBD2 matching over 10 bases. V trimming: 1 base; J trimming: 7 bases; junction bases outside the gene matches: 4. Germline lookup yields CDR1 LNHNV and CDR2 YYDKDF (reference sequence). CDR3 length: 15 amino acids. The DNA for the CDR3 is TGTGCCACCAGCAGAGCACTAGCGGGGATGAATGAGCAGTTCTTC. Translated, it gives CATSRALAGMNEQFF.

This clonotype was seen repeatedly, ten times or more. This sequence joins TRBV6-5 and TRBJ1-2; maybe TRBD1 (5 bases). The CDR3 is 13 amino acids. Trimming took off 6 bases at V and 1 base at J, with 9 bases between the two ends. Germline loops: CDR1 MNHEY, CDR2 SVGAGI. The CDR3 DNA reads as TGTGCCAGCAGAGCCGACAGTAACTATGGCTACACCTTC. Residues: CASRADSNYGYTF.

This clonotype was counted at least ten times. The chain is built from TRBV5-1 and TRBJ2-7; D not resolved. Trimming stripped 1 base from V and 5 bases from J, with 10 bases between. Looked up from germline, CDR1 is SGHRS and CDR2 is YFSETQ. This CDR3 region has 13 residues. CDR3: CASSLNTPDEQYF. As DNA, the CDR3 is TGCGCCAGCAGCTTGAATACACCCGACGAGCAGTACTTC.

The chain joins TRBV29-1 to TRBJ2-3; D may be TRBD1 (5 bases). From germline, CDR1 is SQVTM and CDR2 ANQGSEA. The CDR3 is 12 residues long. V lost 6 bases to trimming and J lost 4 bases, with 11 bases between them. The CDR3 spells CSVQGAADTQYF. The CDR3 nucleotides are TGCAGCGTACAAGGGGCCGCAGATACGCAGTATTTT.

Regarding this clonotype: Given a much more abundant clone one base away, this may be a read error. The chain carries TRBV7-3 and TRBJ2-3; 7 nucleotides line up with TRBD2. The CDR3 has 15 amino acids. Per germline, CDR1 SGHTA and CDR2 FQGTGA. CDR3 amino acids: CASSLVGGSKDKQYF. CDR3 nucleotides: TGTGCCAGCAGCTTAGTTGGCGGGAGTAAAGATAAGCAGTATTTT.

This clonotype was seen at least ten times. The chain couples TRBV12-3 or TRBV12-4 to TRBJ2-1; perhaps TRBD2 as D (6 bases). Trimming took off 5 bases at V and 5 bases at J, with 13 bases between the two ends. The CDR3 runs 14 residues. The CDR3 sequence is CASSTHGRDNEQFF. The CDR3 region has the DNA TGTGCCAGCAGTACACACGGGAGAGACAATGAGCAGTTCTTC.

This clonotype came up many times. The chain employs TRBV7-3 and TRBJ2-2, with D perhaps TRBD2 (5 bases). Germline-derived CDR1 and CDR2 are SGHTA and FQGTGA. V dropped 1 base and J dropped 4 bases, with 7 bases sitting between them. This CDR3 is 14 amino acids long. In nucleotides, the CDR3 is TGTGCCAGCAGCTTAAACGGGGTCACCGGGGAGCTGTTTTTT. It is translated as CASSLNGVTGELFF. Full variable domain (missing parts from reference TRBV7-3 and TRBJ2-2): GAGVSQTPSNKVTEKGKYVELRCDPISGHTALYWYRQSLGQGPEFLIYFQGTGAADDSGLPNDRFFAVRPEGSVSTLKIQRTERGDSAVYLCASSLNGVTGELFFGEGSRLTVL.

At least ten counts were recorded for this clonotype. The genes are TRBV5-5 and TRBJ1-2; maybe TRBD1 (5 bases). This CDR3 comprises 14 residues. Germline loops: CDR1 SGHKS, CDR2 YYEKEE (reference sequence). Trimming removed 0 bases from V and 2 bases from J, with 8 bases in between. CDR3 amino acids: CASSLGGENYGYTF. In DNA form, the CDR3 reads TGTGCCAGCAGCTTGGGGGGGGAAAACTATGGCTACACCTTC.

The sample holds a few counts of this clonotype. CDR3 nucleotide sequence: TGTGCCAGCAGCCAAGCTCTAGCGGGAGCATGGGAGCAGTTCTTC. It translates to CASSQALAGAWEQFF. J is TRBJ2-1 and V is TRBV3-1; 10 bases are shared with TRBD2. The CDR3 sequence is 15 residues long. V lost 1 base, J lost 10 bases, and 7 bases stayed unmatched. Germline V gives CDR1 LGHDT, CDR2 YNNKEL (reference sequence).

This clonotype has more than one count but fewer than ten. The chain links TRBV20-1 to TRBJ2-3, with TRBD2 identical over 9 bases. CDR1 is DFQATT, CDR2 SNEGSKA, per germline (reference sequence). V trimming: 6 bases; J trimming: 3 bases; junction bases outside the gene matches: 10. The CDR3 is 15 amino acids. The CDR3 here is CSAKNSGRATDTQYF. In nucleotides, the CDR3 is TGCAGTGCGAAGAATAGCGGGAGAGCGACAGATACGCAGTATTTT.

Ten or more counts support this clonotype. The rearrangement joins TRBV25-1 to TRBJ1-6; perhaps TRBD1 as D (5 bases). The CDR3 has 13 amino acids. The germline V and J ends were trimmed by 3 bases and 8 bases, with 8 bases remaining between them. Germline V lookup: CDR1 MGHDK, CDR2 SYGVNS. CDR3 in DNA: TGTGCCAGCAGTGAGGCAGGGTATTCACCCCTCCACTTT. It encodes CASSEAGYSPLHF.

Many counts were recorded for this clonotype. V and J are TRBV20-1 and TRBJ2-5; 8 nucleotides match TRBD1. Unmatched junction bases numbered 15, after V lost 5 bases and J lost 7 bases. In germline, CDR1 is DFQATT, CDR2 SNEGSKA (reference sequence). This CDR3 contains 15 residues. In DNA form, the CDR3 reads TGCAGTGCTCACACGGGACAGGTGGTCCGCGGGACCCAGTACTTC. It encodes CSAHTGQVVRGTQYF.

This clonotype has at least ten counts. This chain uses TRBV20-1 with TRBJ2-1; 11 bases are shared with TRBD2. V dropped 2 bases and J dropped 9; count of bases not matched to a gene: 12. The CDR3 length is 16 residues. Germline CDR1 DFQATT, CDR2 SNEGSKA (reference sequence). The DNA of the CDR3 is TGCAGTGCTAGACAACTGACTAGCGGGAACCGCGGTGAGCAGTTCTTC. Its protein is CSARQLTSGNRGEQFF.

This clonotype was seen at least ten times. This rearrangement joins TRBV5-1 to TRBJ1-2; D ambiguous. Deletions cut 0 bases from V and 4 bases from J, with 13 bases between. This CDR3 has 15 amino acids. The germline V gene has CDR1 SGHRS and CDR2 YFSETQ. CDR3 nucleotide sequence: TGCGCCAGCAGCTTGGTTCCAGCCTCGATCTATGGCTACACCTTC. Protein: CASSLVPASIYGYTF.

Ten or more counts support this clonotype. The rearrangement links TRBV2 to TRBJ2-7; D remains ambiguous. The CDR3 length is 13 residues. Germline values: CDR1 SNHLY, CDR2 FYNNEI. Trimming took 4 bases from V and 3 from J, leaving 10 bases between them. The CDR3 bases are TGTGCCAGCAGTGGGACGGTGATCTACGAGCAGTACTTC. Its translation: CASSGTVIYEQYF.

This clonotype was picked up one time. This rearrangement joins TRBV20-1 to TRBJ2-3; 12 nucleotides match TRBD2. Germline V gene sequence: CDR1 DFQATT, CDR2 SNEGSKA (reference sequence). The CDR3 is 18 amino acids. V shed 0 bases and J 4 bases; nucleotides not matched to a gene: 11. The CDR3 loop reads CSARDRLAGAGFADTQYF. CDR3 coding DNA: TGCAGTGCTAGAGACCGACTAGCGGGAGCCGGTTTTGCAGATACGCAGTATTTT.

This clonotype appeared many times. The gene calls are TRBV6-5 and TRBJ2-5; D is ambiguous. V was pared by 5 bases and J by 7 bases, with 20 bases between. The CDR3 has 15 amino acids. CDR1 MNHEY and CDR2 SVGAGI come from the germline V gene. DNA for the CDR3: TGTGCCAGCAGTCCCCCCGGGCCCGAAAGTGGGACCCAGTACTTC. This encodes CASSPPGPESGTQYF.

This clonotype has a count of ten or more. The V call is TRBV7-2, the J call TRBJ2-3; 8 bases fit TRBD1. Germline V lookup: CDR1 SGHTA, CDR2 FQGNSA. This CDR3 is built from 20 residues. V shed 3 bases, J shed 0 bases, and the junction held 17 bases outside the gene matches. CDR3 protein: CASSFPLPGQDSSSTDTQYF. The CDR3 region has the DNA TGTGCCAGCAGCTTCCCCTTACCGGGACAGGATTCCTCTAGCACAGATACGCAGTATTTT.

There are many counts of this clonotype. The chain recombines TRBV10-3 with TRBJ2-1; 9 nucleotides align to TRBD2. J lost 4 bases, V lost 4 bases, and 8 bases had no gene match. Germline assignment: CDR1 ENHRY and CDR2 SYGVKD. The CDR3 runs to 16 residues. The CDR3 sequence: CAISGQRGALYNEQFF. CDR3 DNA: TGTGCCATCAGTGGTCAGCGGGGGGCCTTATACAATGAGCAGTTCTTC.

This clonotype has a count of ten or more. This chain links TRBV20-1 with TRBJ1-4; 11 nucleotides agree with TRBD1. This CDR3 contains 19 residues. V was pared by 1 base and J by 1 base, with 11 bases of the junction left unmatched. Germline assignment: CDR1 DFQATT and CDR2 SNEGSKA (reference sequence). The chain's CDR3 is CSARGTPGQGVETNEKLFF. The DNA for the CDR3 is TGCAGTGCTAGAGGGACACCGGGACAGGGGGTCGAAACTAATGAAAAACTGTTTTTT.

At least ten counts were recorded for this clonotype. CDR3 residues: CASSQVGRLYF. The CDR3 nucleotides are TGTGCCAGCAGCCAAGTCGGCCGTTTGTACTTC. V usage is TRBV14 and J usage is TRBJ2-5, with D unresolved. Trimming stripped 1 base from V and 13 bases from J, with 10 bases between. Germline V CDR1 and CDR2: SGHDN, FVKESK. The CDR3 runs to 11 residues. The full variable domain, with the rest looked up from reference TRBV14 and TRBJ2-5, is EAGVTQFPSHSVIEKGQTVTLRCDPISGHDNLYWYRRVMGKEIKFLLHFVKESKQDESGMPNNRFLAERTGGTYSTLKVQPAELEDSGVYFCASSQVGRLYFGPGTRLLVL.

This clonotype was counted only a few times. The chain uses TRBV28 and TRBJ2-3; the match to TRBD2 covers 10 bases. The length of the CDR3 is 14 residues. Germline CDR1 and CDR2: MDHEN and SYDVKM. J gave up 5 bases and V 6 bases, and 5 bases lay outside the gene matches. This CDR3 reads CASSQSGGGDTQYF. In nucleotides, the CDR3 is TGTGCCAGCAGCCAAAGCGGGGGGGGAGATACGCAGTATTTT.

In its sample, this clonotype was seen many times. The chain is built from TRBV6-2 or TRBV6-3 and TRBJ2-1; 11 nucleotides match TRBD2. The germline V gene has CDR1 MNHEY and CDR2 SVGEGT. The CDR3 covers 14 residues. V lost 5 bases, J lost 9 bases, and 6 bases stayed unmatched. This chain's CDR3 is CASSLGLAGGEQFF. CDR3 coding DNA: TGTGCCAGCAGTCTAGGACTAGCGGGTGGTGAGCAGTTCTTC.

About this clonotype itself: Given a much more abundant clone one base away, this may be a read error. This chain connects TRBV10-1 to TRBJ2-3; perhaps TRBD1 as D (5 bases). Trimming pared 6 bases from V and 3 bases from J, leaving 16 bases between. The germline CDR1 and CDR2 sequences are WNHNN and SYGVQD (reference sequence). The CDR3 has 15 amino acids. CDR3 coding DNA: TGCGCCAGCAGCCCAGGGTGGGTCGCAACAGATACGCAGTATTTT. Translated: CASSPGWVATDTQYF.

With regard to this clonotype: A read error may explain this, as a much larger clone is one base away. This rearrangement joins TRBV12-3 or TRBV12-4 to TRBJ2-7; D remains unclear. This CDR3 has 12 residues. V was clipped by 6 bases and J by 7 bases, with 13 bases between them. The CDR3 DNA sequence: TGTGCCAGCAGCCGGGTAATGAAAGAGCAGTACTTC. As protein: CASSRVMKEQYF.

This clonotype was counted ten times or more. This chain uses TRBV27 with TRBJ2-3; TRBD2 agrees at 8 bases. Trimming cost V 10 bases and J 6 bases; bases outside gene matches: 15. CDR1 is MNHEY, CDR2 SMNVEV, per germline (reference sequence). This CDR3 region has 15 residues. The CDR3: CATRRRAGGLDTQYF. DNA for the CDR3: TGTGCCACCCGCCGGAGGGCGGGGGGATTGGATACGCAGTATTTT.

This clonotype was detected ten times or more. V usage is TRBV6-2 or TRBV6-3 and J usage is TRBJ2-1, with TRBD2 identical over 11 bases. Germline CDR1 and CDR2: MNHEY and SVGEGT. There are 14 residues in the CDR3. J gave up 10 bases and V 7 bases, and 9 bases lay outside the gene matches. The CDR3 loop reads CASNLAGGRREQFF. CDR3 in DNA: TGTGCCAGCAATCTAGCGGGGGGTCGACGGGAGCAGTTCTTC.